Listed here are 15 T cell receptor beta chains from one sample, sequenced in a study of CD8+ T cells in alopecia areata. Investigators isolated RNA and reverse transcribed it into cDNA to act as the sequencing template. Here immunoSEQ multiplex PCR was the method, and the copy in TCRdb shows in-frame clones only, minus some. The sample carries 150,000 or so clones, around 47% recorded once. Specimen: CD4+ T cells sorted from blood. These receptors were obtained from a human donor with alopecia areata.

The chain is built from TRBV9 and TRBJ1-5, with a weak D call TRBD1 (6 bases). Germline V lookup: CDR1 SGDLS, CDR2 YYNGEE. V lost 3 bases to trimming and J lost 6 bases, with 16 bases between them. This CDR3 is 15 amino acids long. The chain's CDR3 is CASSAGGQVGQPQHF. The CDR3 DNA sequence: TGTGCCAGCAGCGCGGGGGGGCAGGTTGGTCAGCCCCAGCATTTT. The full variable domain, in which reference TRBV9 and TRBJ1-5 provide the parts outside the CDR3, is DSGVTQTPKHLITATGQRVTLRCSPRSGDLSVYWYQQSLDQGLQFLIQYYNGEERAKGNILERFSAQQFPDLHSELNLSSLELGDSALYFCASSAGGQVGQPQHFGDGTRLSIL.

This CDR3 reads CASSPGLASPYEQYF. CDR3 bases: TGTGCCAGCAGCCCAGGACTAGCGAGTCCCTACGAGCAGTACTTC. This sequence joins TRBV9 and TRBJ2-7; 9 positions match TRBD2. The V segment lost 4 bases and the J segment 2 bases; nucleotides outside the gene matches: 7. Germline V CDR1 and CDR2: SGDLS, YYNGEE. The CDR3 consists of 15 residues.

J is TRBJ2-1 and V is TRBV2; 8 bases are shared with TRBD2. V was clipped by 9 bases and J by 4 bases; unmatched bases: 5. Germline V gene data show CDR1 as SNHLY and CDR2 as FYNNEI. This CDR3 contains 13 residues. CDR3 coding DNA: TGTGCCAGGGGGAGCGGGAGTTACAATGAGCAGTTCTTC. Its translation is CARGSGSYNEQFF. Using reference TRBV2 and TRBJ2-1 for the parts outside the CDR3, the full variable domain is EPEVTQTPSHQVTQMGQEVILRCVPISNHLYFYWYRQILGQKVEFLVSFYNNEISEKSEIFDDQFSVERPDGSNFTLKIRSTKLEDSAMYFCARGSGSYNEQFFGPGTRLTVL.

This chain links TRBV5-1 with TRBJ2-3, with a possible D match to TRBD1 (6 bases). V shed 6 bases and J shed 2 bases, with 13 bases lying between them. Germline V gene data show CDR1 as SGHRS and CDR2 as YFSETQ. The CDR3 loop spans 14 amino acids. This CDR3 is CASNQGLATDTQYF. CDR3 nucleotides: TGCGCCAGCAACCAGGGGCTAGCCACAGATACGCAGTATTTT.

This rearrangement joins TRBV5-1 to TRBJ2-1; a possible D gene is TRBD2 (5 bases). Trimming stripped 7 bases from V and 3 bases from J, with 17 bases between. This CDR3 has 15 residues. CDR1 and CDR2 (germline): SGHRS, YFSETQ. The CDR3, as DNA: TGCGCCAGCGCCTTTTCAGCGGTAGACTACAATGAGCAGTTCTTC. Its protein product is CASAFSAVDYNEQFF.

The rearrangement joins TRBV6-1 to TRBJ2-3; the D call may be TRBD1 or TRBD2 (5 bases each). This CDR3 has 15 amino acids. The germline V gene has CDR1 MNHNS and CDR2 SASEGT. Between the trimmed V and J ends, which lost 3 bases and 6 bases, there was a span of 16 bases. CDR3 residues: CASSDIGALQDTQYF. The DNA for the CDR3 is TGTGCCAGCAGTGACATCGGGGCCCTCCAGGATACGCAGTATTTT.

The chain carries TRBV2 and TRBJ1-4; TRBD1 might be the D (5 bases). V shed 7 bases and J shed 5 bases, with 14 bases lying between them. Germline lookup yields CDR1 SNHLY and CDR2 FYNNEI. There are 14 residues in the CDR3. CDR3 bases: TGTGCCAGCATTACCTTCGAGGGGAATGAAAAACTGTTTTTT. It codes for CASITFEGNEKLFF.

This clone appeared a few times. The DNA for the CDR3 is TGTGCCAGCAGCTTAGCGGAAGAGACCCAGTACTTC. The encoded protein is CASSLAEETQYF. The chain links TRBV7-9 to TRBJ2-5; D is unclear. The CDR3 runs 12 residues. Germline loops: CDR1 SEHNR, CDR2 FQNEAQ (reference sequence). Trimming pared 0 bases from V and 3 bases from J, leaving 2 bases between.

The chain couples TRBV19 to TRBJ2-1, with a weak D call TRBD2 (5 bases). From germline, CDR1 is LNHDA and CDR2 SQIVND (reference sequence). V gave up 2 bases and J gave up 3 bases, with 8 bases separating them. CDR3 length: 14 residues. The CDR3 bases are TGTGCCAGTAGTATATCCGGGAACTACAATGAGCAGTTCTTC. Translated, it gives CASSISGNYNEQFF.

V gene TRBV29-1 combines with J gene TRBJ1-5, with no clear D. CDR3 length: 13 amino acids. The germline CDR1 and CDR2 sequences are SQVTM and ANQGSEA. Trimming stripped 7 bases from V and 7 bases from J, with 17 bases between. This chain's CDR3 is CSAVVKYGQPQHF. CDR3 nucleotides: TGCAGCGCAGTAGTGAAGTACGGACAGCCCCAGCATTTT.

This clone appeared a few times. V gene TRBV29-1 combines with J gene TRBJ2-1; no firm D call. CDR3 length: 12 residues. V was trimmed by 5 bases and J by 3 bases, leaving 8 bases between them. CDR1 and CDR2 from the germline V gene are SQVTM and ANQGSEA. In nucleotides, the CDR3 is TGCAGCGTTCATCAGGACTACAATGAGCAGTTCTTC. Protein product: CSVHQDYNEQFF.

The J gene is TRBJ1-1, the V gene TRBV29-1; no clear D. V gave up 4 bases and J gave up 4 bases, with 13 bases separating them. The CDR3 is 13 amino acids. Germline V CDR1 and CDR2: SQVTM, ANQGSEA. In DNA, the CDR3 is TGCAGCGTTGTGACACACCTGGGCACTGAAGCTTTCTTT. Translating gives CSVVTHLGTEAFF.

The V gene is TRBV27, the J gene TRBJ2-7; 11 nucleotides align to TRBD2. CDR3 length: 15 residues. CDR1 is MNHEY, CDR2 SMNVEV, per germline (reference sequence). J lost 6 bases, V lost 6 bases, and 10 bases had no gene match. The CDR3 DNA reads TGTGCCAGCAGGCCCACTAGCGGGAGTCACAGCGAGCAGTACTTC. This codes for CASRPTSGSHSEQYF.

In its sample, this clone was seen a few times. V usage is TRBV6-4 and J usage is TRBJ2-1; no clear D. The CDR3 is 15 amino acids. CDR1 and CDR2 (germline): MRHNA, SNTAGT. The V end lost 5 bases, the J end lost 2 bases, and 13 bases lay between the germline ends. The CDR3 coding sequence is TGTGCCAGCAGTCGGTACTATGACACCTACAATGAGCAGTTCTTC. Its translation: CASSRYYDTYNEQFF.

Of note for this clone: This CDR3 is also generated by other DNA sequences in the sample. This chain connects TRBV28 to TRBJ2-5; D gene ambiguous. This CDR3 has 10 amino acids. Trimming removed 6 bases at V and 1 base at J, with 0 bases between. Germline values: CDR1 MDHEN, CDR2 SYDVKM. The CDR3 spells CASSQETQYF. CDR3 nucleotide sequence: TGTGCCAGCAGCCAAGAGACCCAGTACTTC. Using reference TRBV28 and TRBJ2-5 for the parts outside the CDR3, the full variable domain is DVKVTQSSRYLVKRTGEKVFLECVQDMDHENMFWYRQDPGLGLRLIYFSYDVKMKEKGDIPEGYSVSREKKERFSLILESASTNQTSMYLCASSQETQYFGPGTRLLVL.